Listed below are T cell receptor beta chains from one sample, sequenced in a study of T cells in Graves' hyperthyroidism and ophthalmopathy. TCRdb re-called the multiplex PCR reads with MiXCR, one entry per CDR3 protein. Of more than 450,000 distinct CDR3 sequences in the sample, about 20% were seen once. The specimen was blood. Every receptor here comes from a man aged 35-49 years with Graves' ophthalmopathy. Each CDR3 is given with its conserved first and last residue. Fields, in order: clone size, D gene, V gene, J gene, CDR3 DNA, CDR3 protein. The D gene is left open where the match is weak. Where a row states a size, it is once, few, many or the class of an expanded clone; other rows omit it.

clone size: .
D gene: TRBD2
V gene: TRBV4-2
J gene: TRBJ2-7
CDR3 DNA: TGTGCCAGCAGCCAAGATCTACTAGCGGGAGGGGACTTCTACGAGCAGTACTTC
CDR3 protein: CASSQDLLAGGDFYEQYF

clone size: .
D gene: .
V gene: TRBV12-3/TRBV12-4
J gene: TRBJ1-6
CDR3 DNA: TGTGCCAGCAGTGGACGTGGTTATAATTCACCCCTCCACTTT
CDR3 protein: CASSGRGYNSPLHF

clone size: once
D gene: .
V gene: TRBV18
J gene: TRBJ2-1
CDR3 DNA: TGTGCCAGCTCCGGAATACGGGATGAGCAGTTCTTC
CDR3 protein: CASSGIRDEQFF

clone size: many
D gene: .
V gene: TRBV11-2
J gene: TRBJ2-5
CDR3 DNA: TGTGCCAGCAGCCAGGGACCGAGCAAGACCCAGTACTTC
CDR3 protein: CASSQGPSKTQYF

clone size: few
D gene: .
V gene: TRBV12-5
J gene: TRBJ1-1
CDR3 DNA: TGTGCTAGTGGAAGGGATTCGGTGGGGGGAGCTTTCTTT
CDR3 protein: CASGRDSVGGAFF

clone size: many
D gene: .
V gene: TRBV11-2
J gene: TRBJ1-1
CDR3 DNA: TGTGCCAGCAGCTTAGACTCCCGCCGGTACACTGAAGCTTTCTTT
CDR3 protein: CASSLDSRRYTEAFF

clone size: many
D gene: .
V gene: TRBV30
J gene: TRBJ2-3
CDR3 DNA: TGTGCCTGGAGTGACTCCACAGATACGCAGTATTTT
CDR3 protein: CAWSDSTDTQYF

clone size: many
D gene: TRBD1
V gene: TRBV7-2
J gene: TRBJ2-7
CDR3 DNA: TGTGCCAGCAGCTTGGGGGACAGCCGCTACGAGCAGTACTTC
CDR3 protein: CASSLGDSRYEQYF

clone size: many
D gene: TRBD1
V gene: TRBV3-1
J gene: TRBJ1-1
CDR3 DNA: TGTGCCAGCAGCCAACCCGGACAGGGGAACACTGAAGCTTTCTTT
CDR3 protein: CASSQPGQGNTEAFF

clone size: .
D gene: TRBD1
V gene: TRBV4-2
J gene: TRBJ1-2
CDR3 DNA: TGTGCCAGCAGCCATGAGTTTCAGGGGGCAGGCGGTGGCTACACCTTC
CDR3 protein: CASSHEFQGAGGGYTF

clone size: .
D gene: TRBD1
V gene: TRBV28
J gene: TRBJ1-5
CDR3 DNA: TGTGCCAGCAGCATCAGGGACAGAAGACTCAATCAGCCCCAGCATTTT
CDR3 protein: CASSIRDRRLNQPQHF

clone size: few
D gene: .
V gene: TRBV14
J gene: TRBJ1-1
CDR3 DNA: TGTGCCAGCAGCCAAGTTACAGGCGCTGAAGCTTTCTTT
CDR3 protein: CASSQVTGAEAFF

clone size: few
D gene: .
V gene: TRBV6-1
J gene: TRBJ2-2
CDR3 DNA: TGTGCCAGCAGAGCACTAAGGGGCGCCGGAGAGCTGTTTTTT
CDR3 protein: CASRALRGAGELFF

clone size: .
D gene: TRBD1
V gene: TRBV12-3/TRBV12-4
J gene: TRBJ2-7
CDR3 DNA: TGTGCCAGCAGTTTGGGGGGGACAGGGTTCTCTTACGAGCAGTACTTC
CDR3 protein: CASSLGGTGFSYEQYF

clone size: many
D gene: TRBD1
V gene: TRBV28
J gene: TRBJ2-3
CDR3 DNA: TGTGCCAGCAGTTTTAGTAGGCAGGGGGTGCATACGCAGTATTTT
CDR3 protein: CASSFSRQGVHTQYF

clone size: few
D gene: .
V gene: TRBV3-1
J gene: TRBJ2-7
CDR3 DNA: TGTGCCAGCAGCCAAGAGAGGGCTCCGTACGAGCAGTACTTC
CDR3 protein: CASSQERAPYEQYF

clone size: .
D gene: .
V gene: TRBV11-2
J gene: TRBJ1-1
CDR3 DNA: TGTGCCAGCACCCAATTCAGGGGCGCGGGAACTGAAGCTTTCTTT
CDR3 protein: CASTQFRGAGTEAFF

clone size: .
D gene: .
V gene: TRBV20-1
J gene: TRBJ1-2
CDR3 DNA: TGCAGTGCTAGACCGGACGGGACCGGGCGGTATGGCTACACCTTC
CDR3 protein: CSARPDGTGRYGYTF

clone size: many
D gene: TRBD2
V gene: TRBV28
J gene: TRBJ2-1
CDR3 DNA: TGTGCCAGCAGTTTACTAGCGGGAAACAATGAGCAGTTCTTC
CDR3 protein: CASSLLAGNNEQFF

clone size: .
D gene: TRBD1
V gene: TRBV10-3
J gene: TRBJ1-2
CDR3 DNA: TGTGCCATCAGTGTAACAGGGGAAGGCTATGGCTACACCTTC
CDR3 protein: CAISVTGEGYGYTF

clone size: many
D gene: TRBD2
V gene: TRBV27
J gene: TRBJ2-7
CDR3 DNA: TGTGCCAGCAGTCTCACCGGGACTAGCGGGCTCGAGCAGTACTTC
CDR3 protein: CASSLTGTSGLEQYF

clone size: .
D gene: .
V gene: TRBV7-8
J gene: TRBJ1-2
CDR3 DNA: TGTGCCAGCAGCTCAATAGGGGGGGAACCCTATGGCTACACCTTC
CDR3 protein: CASSSIGGEPYGYTF

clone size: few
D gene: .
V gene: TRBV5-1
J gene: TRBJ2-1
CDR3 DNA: TGCGCCAGCAGCTTGGCTATAATCAATGAGCAGTTCTTC
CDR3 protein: CASSLAIINEQFF

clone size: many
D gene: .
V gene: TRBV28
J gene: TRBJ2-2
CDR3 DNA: TGTGCCAGCAGTTTCGGGGATCTCGGGGAGCTGTTTTTT
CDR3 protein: CASSFGDLGELFF

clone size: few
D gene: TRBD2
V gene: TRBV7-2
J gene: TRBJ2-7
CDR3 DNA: TGTGCCAGCAGCCTAAATAGCGGGGAGCAGTACTTC
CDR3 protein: CASSLNSGEQYF

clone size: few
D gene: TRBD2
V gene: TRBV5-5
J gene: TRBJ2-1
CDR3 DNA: TGTGCCAGCAGCCCCGGTCAGACTAGCCTACGGTTCTTC
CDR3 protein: CASSPGQTSLRFF

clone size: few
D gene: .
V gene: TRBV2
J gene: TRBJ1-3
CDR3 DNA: TGTGCCAGCAGCCGTGCGGGGCTTGGAAACACCATATATTTT
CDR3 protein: CASSRAGLGNTIYF

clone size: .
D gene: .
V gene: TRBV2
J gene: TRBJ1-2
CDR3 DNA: TGTGCCACCGAACTTGGACAGCTCTATGGCTACACCTTC
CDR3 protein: CATELGQLYGYTF

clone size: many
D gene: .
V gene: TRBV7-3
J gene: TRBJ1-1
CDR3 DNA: TGTGCCAGCAGCCGATATAGGCACACTGAAGCTTTCTTT
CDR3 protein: CASSRYRHTEAFF

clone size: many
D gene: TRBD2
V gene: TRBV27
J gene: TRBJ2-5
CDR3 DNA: TGTGCCAGCAGCCCATCTAGCGGTGGGCGGGAGACCCAGTACTTC
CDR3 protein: CASSPSSGGRETQYF

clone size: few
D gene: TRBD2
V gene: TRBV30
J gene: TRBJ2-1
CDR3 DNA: TGTGCCTGGGTCCCCGGGACTAGAAAAATAGGACAGTTCTTC
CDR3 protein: CAWVPGTRKIGQFF

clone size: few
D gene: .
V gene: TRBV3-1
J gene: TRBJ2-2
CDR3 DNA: TGTGCCAGCAGCCAAGATGCGAGCGTAATGAACACCGGGGAGCTGTTTTTT
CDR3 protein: CASSQDASVMNTGELFF

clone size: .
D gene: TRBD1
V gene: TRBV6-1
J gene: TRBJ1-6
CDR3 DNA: TGTGCCAGCAGGGAAGGGACAGCCAATAATTCACCCCTCCACTTT
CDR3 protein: CASREGTANNSPLHF

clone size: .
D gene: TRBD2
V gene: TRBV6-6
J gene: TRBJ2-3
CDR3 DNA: TGTGCCAGCAGTTACTCTGCAGGGACTGGCGGGAGGCAATTCACAGATACGCAGTATTTT
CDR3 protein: CASSYSAGTGGRQFTDTQYF

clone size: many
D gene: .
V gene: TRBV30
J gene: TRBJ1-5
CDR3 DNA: TGTGCCTGGAGGGTCGACAGAAATCAGCCCCAGCATTTT
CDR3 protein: CAWRVDRNQPQHF

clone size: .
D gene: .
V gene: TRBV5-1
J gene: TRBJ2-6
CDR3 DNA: TGCGCCAGCAGCCAAACCGGGGGAAGCATCTCTGGGGCCAACGTCCTGACTTTC
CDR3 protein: CASSQTGGSISGANVLTF

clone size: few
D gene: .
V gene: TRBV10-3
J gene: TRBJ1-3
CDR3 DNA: TGTGCCACCCGACGGATGGTCTCTGGAAACACCATATATTTT
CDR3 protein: CATRRMVSGNTIYF

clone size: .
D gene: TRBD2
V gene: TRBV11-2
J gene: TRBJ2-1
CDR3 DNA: TGTGCCAGCAGCGAAGAGGCTAGCGGATACAATGAGCAGTTCTTC
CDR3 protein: CASSEEASGYNEQFF

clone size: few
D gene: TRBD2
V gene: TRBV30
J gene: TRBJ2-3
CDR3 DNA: TGTGCCTGGAGTGTAGGCGGGAGGATCACAGATACGCAGTATTTT
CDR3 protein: CAWSVGGRITDTQYF

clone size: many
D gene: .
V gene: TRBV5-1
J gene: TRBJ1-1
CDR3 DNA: TGCGCCAGCAGCTTGGATGGCATGGGGAACACTGAAGCTTTCTTT
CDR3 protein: CASSLDGMGNTEAFF

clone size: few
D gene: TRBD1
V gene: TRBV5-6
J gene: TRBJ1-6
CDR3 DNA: TGTGCCAGCAGCTTGATCGCGGGACAGGGTATTTTTCGGAATTCACCCCTCCACTTT
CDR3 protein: CASSLIAGQGIFRNSPLHF

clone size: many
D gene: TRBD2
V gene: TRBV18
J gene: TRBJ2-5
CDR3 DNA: TGTGCCAGCTCAGGCCTAGCGGGGCTACTACAAGAGACCCAGTACTTC
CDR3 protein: CASSGLAGLLQETQYF

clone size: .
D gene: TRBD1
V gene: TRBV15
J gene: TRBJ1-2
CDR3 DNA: TGTGCCACAAGGCCCGGGACAGGCAGCTACACCTTC
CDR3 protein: CATRPGTGSYTF

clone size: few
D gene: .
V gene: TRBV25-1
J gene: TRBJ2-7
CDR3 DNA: TGTGCCAGCAGTGAAGCTGGGGGTGGGGACCACCTTTTCTGGGGCGAGCAGTACTTC
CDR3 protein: CASSEAGGGDHLFWGEQYF

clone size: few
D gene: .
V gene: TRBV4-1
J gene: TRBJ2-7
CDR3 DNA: TGCGCCAGCAGCCAAGATAAGGGACTCCACTACGAGCAGTACTTC
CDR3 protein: CASSQDKGLHYEQYF

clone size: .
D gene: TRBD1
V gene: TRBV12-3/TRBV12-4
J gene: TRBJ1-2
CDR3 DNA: TGTGCCAGCAGTTCCAGACAGGGGGGCCCTATGTGGGACTATGGCTACACCTTC
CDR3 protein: CASSSRQGGPMWDYGYTF

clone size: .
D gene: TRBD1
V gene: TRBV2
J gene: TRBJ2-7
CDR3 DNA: TGTGCCAGCGCTCCCGGGACAGGGGGCGTCTACGAGCAGTACTTC
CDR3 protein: CASAPGTGGVYEQYF

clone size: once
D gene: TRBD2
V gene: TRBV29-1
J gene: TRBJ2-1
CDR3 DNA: TGCAGCGTTCCTAAGGATTTGACTAGCGGGGTTCTAAGCTACAATGAGCAGTTCTTC
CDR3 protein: CSVPKDLTSGVLSYNEQFF

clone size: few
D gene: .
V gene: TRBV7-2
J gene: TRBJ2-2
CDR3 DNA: TGTGCCAGCAGTCTAGCTTTGGGTGCCGGGACCGGGGAGCTGTTTTTT
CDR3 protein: CASSLALGAGTGELFF

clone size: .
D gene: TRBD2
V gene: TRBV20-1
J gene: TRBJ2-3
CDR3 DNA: TGCAGTGCTAGCTCAGCGGGGGCACAGATGGCGCAGTATTTT
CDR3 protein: CSASSAGAQMAQYF